The rows below give T cell receptor beta chains drawn from one sample of a study of CD8+CD57+ T cells in acquired aplastic anemia. Each CDR3 protein gets one entry after TCRdb re-called the reads with MiXCR. The sample records over 150,000 distinct CDR3 sequences, around 59% being singletons. Sequenced: sorted CD4+, CD8+, or CD8+CD57+ T cells (not recorded which) from PBMCs. All receptors derive from a human donor in good health, serving as a control. Each CDR3 is given with its conserved first and last residue. A D gene is named only where the DNA matches it firmly. Some rows have no size entry. The others give once, few or many, or a class for an expanded clone.

few TRBJ2-7 TRBV12-3/TRBV12-4 NA TGTGCTTCGACCGGGAGCTCCTACGAGCAGTACTTC CASTGSSYEQYF
NA TRBJ1-3 TRBV12-5 TRBD1 TGTGCCAGCACCAACTACCGCGGGACAGGTGGAAACACCATATATTTT CASTNYRGTGGNTIYF
NA TRBJ2-1 TRBV20-1 NA TGCAGTGCTAGTGCGGGACTGCCTTCCTTC CSASAGLPSF
many TRBJ2-1 TRBV7-9 TRBD2 TGTGCCAGCAGCATGGGACTAGCCCGATTTTACAATGAGCAGTTCTTC CASSMGLARFYNEQFF
few TRBJ2-5 TRBV18 NA TGTGCCAGCTCACCACCGACCACTCAAGAGACCCAGTACTTC CASSPPTTQETQYF
few TRBJ1-4 TRBV6-6 NA TGTGCCAGCAGCCCTTGGGGGGCCGATTTGGAAAAACTGTTTTTT CASSPWGADLEKLFF
many TRBJ2-2 TRBV6-5 TRBD2 TGTGCCAGCAGTTACTCGGGGCTAGCGGGGGGGTCTGGCACCGGGGAGCTGTTTTTT CASSYSGLAGGSGTGELFF
many TRBJ2-3 TRBV3-2 NA TGTGCCAGCAGCCAAGATAGTGCAGACCCGGAGGATACGCAGTATTTT CASSQDSADPEDTQYF
many TRBJ1-5 TRBV3-1 NA TGTGCCAGCAGCCAACAACTAGGACAGCCCCAGCATTTT CASSQQLGQPQHF
many TRBJ2-7 TRBV5-1 NA TGCGCCAGCAGCTTGGAGGCAGGCCCCGAGCAGTACTTC CASSLEAGPEQYF
NA TRBJ2-7 TRBV7-2 NA TGTGCCAGCAGCTTCGGAGCAGGTTACGGACAGTACTTC CASSFGAGYGQYF
many TRBJ1-2 TRBV20-1 NA TGCAGTGCTAGCCCAGGGCAGGGAAGATGGGCTGCGGGCTACACCTTC CSASPGQGRWAAGYTF
NA TRBJ2-3 TRBV5-1 TRBD2 TGCGCCAGCAGCTCCAGGACTAGCGGGGAGACAGATACGCAGTATTTT CASSSRTSGETDTQYF
NA TRBJ1-2 TRBV20-1 NA TGCAGTGCTCCCCGGGACGGTCGTTCAGCTGGCTACACCTTC CSAPRDGRSAGYTF
NA TRBJ2-6 TRBV7-6 NA TGTGCCAGCAGCCCTGGGACCAACGTCCTGACTTTC CASSPGTNVLTF
once TRBJ1-4 TRBV2 NA TGTGCCAGCAGTCGGACAGATGAAAAACTGTTTTTT CASSRTDEKLFF
NA TRBJ2-7 TRBV15 NA TGTGCCACCAGCAGAGATCGGAGCTACGAGCAGTACTTC CATSRDRSYEQYF